This T cell receptor beta chain was found in a study of regulatory T cells in long-lasting Graves disease. Broader study findings: The study examined only peripheral blood, not thyroid tissue. Among samples with persistent disease, TRBV28, TRBJ1-2 and TRBJ2-5 were favored.

Described time point: persistent/refractory GD, antithyroid drugs over 5 years with positive TRAb. With RNA extracted from PBMCs as input, the TCR library was made. V lost 4 bases and J 13 bases, leaving 16 bases between the germline ends. This CDR3 has 12 amino acids. Per the germline V gene, CDR1 is DFQATT and CDR2 is SNEGSKA (reference sequence). There are many counts of this clonotype. Its target is unknown. In building TCR beta libraries, iRepertoire HTBI primers were used together with Arm-PCR of CDR3 regions. TCRdb re-analysed the multiplex PCR reads in MiXCR, keeping a single row per CDR3 protein. This sample has about 470,000 distinct CDR3 sequences; around a fifth occur once, and the top ten carry over 6%.

The TCR comes from a female donor with Graves disease. The chain couples TRBV20-1 to TRBJ1-4; weak D call: TRBD1 (6 bases). This material consisted of peripheral blood mononuclear cells (PBMCs), taken when the disease was refractory, from a patient treated with antithyroid drugs. CDR3 nucleotide sequence: TGCAGTGCTAAGGGCAATGGGGGCTTACTGTTTTTT. It encodes CSAKGNGGLLFF.